This entry lists 32 T cell receptor beta chains sequenced from one sample in a study of blood T cells in healthy people across ages. A second PCR, run for about 7 to 12 cycles, used a sample-barcoded 5' primer plus a J-beta primer mix. TCRdb independently ran MiXCR on the 5' RACE reads; one entry per CDR3 protein. The repertoire holds 700,000 or so distinct CDR3 sequences, about 24% seen once, with around a fifth in the top ten. Sample: blood. The origin of the receptors is a man in his 70s in good health.

The rearrangement uses TRBV6-5 and TRBJ1-6; perhaps TRBD1 as D (6 bases). CDR3 size: 15 residues. Germline CDR1 and CDR2: MNHEY and SVGAGI. Trimming shortened V by 6 bases and J by 9 bases, and 18 bases separated the two germline ends. CDR3: CASRPRGSAGSPLHF. In DNA form, the CDR3 reads TGTGCCAGCAGACCCAGGGGATCGGCGGGTTCACCCCTCCACTTT.

This clonotype showed up just a few times. Germline and junction disagree at one end, which may indicate a read error. V usage is TRBV24-1 and J usage is TRBJ2-5; D unclear. The J call may not be correct, given that the DNA end is closer to TRBJ2-1. CDR1 and CDR2 (germline): KGHDR, SFDVKD. The CDR3 is 15 residues long. The CDR3 DNA reads as TGTGCCACCGGTGATTCTGCTGGACCCTCCAATGAGCAGTTCTTC. Translated: CATGDSAGPSNEQFF.

This clonotype showed up just a few times. The rearrangement joins TRBV5-1 to TRBJ2-5; 7 positions agree with TRBD1. TRBJ2-1 matches the DNA end more closely, so the J call is doubtful. The CDR3 has 14 amino acids. CDR1 is SGHRS, CDR2 YFSETQ, per germline. Here the CDR3 reads CASSSGQTDNEQFF. The CDR3 bases are TGCGCCAGCAGCTCGGGACAGACCGACAATGAGCAGTTCTTC.

The CDR3 DNA reads TGTGCCAGCAGTCCGACAGGCTTGCCACTCAATTACGAGCAGTACGTC. Residues: CASSPTGLPLNYEQYV. The rearrangement uses TRBV28 and TRBJ2-1; D perhaps matches TRBD1 (6 bases). The DNA end is a closer match to TRBJ2-7, so the J assignment may be wrong. Germline CDR1 is MDHEN and CDR2 is SYDVKM. The CDR3 contains 16 residues.

This chain uses TRBV20-1 with TRBJ2-1; TRBD2 matches at 8 bases. This CDR3 has 15 residues. Germline V gives CDR1 DFQATT, CDR2 SNEGSKA (reference sequence). The J segment lost 0 bases and the V segment lost 3 bases, leaving 4 bases of the junction unmatched. CDR3 sequence: CSARSGSDSYNEQFF. The CDR3 DNA reads TGCAGTGCTAGGAGCGGGAGTGACTCCTACAATGAGCAGTTCTTC.

V usage is TRBV10-3 and J usage is TRBJ2-1; no clear D. CDR3 length: 18 residues. Looked up from germline, CDR1 is ENHRY and CDR2 is SYGVKD. Trimming removed 2 bases at V and 3 bases at J, with 20 bases between. The CDR3 bases are TGTGCCATCAGTGAGCCATCGGACGGCAGGAGAATCTACAATGAGCAGTTCTTC. Translation: CAISEPSDGRRIYNEQFF.

The chain joins TRBV10-3 to TRBJ2-3, with a possible D match to TRBD1 (6 bases). Per germline, CDR1 ENHRY and CDR2 SYGVKD. V lost 4 bases and J lost 2, with 16 bases in between. This CDR3 region has 16 residues. CDR3 residues: CAISVGPGASTDTQYF. CDR3 bases: TGTGCCATCAGTGTAGGTCCAGGGGCATCCACAGATACGCAGTATTTT.

The chain carries TRBV2 and TRBJ2-4, with TRBD1 identical over 9 bases. CDR1 and CDR2 from the germline V gene are SNHLY and FYNNEI. This CDR3 is 13 amino acids long. Trimming removed 8 bases from V and 5 bases from J; junction bases left unmatched: 4. CDR3 DNA sequence: TGTGCCAGCCTGCGACAGGGGGAAAACATTCAGTACTTC. Amino acid sequence: CASLRQGENIQYF.

The rearrangement joins TRBV20-1 to TRBJ2-4; no reliable D call. Germline CDR1 is DFQATT and CDR2 is SNEGSKA (reference sequence). Trimming cost V 2 bases and J 0 bases, with 11 bases left between them. This CDR3 region has 15 residues. The CDR3 loop reads CSARKDAIAKNIQYF. CDR3 coding DNA: TGCAGTGCTAGAAAAGACGCTATAGCCAAAAACATTCAGTACTTC.

This clonotype was seen at least ten times. The J gene is TRBJ2-7, the V gene TRBV5-5; possibly TRBD2 for D (5 bases). Germline CDR1 and CDR2: SGHKS and YYEKEE (reference sequence). Trimming removed 4 bases from V and 0 bases from J, with 11 bases in between. The CDR3 covers 14 residues. DNA for the CDR3: TGTGCCAGCAGCCAGGCGGGCAGCTCCTACGAGCAGTACTTC. Translating gives CASSQAGSSYEQYF.

In this sample, this clonotype turned up a few times. The chain uses TRBV12-3 or TRBV12-4 and TRBJ2-5; 11 bases are a match to TRBD2. Judging by the DNA end, TRBJ2-1 fits better; the J call may be wrong. The CDR3 length is 17 residues. CDR3 loop: CASSFPLAGGPPGEQFF. In DNA form, the CDR3 reads TGTGCCAGCAGTTTCCCTCTAGCGGGGGGACCACCTGGTGAGCAGTTCTTC.

This clonotype was detected ten times or more. The DNA for the CDR3 is TGTGCCACATCCCCGCGGTACCAAGAGACCCAGTACTTC. This sequence encodes CATSPRYQETQYF. J is TRBJ2-5 and V is TRBV11-2; D remains unclear. This CDR3 has 13 residues. Germline CDR1 reads SGHAT; CDR2 reads FQNNGV. V dropped 10 bases and J dropped 0 bases, with 12 bases sitting between them.

The V gene is TRBV5-1, the J gene TRBJ1-2; D gene uncertain. V dropped 1 base and J dropped 0 bases, with 10 bases sitting between them. The germline V gene encodes CDR1 SGHRS and CDR2 YFSETQ. The CDR3 runs 15 residues. As DNA, the CDR3 is TGCGCCAGCAGCTTGTCATCCAGAACTAACTATGGCTACACCTTC. Translation gives CASSLSSRTNYGYTF.

The V gene is TRBV12-3 or TRBV12-4, the J gene TRBJ2-7; D is undetermined. V was clipped by 4 bases and J by 6 bases, with 4 bases between them. The CDR3 consists of 10 residues. CDR3 DNA sequence: TGTGCCAGCAGTTGGGGCGAGCAGTACTTC. This sequence encodes CASSWGEQYF.

The chain links TRBV15 to TRBJ1-1; TRBD1 might be the D (5 bases). Trimming took off 5 bases at V and 4 bases at J, with 14 bases between the two ends. Germline V gene sequence: CDR1 LNHNV, CDR2 YYDKDF (reference sequence). The CDR3 spans 14 residues. The CDR3: CATSGYPGSTEAFF. In DNA, the CDR3 is TGTGCCACCAGCGGTTATCCAGGGAGCACTGAAGCTTTCTTT.

This chain connects TRBV6-1 to TRBJ1-4, with 7 bases lining up with TRBD1. The V and J ends lost 7 bases and 5 bases, in that order; junction bases with no gene match: 10. Germline V gene lookup returns CDR1 MNHNS and CDR2 SASEGT. The CDR3 has 15 amino acids. The CDR3 spells CASKHSGTVNEKLFF. Here the CDR3 DNA reads TGTGCCAGCAAGCACTCCGGGACAGTCAATGAAAAACTGTTTTTT.

Of note for this clonotype: A much larger clone lies a single base off, so this may be a read error. This chain connects TRBV12-3 or TRBV12-4 to TRBJ2-5; D remains ambiguous. The J call is doubtful: the DNA matches TRBJ2-1 better. CDR3 length equals 11 residues. The chain's CDR3 is CASSIYNGQFF. Here the CDR3 DNA reads TGTGCCAGCAGTATCTACAATGGGCAGTTCTTC.

This clonotype was counted only a few times. CDR3 bases: TGCGCCAGCAGCTGGGGACAGGGGGTGGGAAATGAGCAGTTCTTC. Residues: CASSWGQGVGNEQFF. This rearrangement joins TRBV5-1 to TRBJ2-5; 11 nucleotides agree with TRBD1. The J call is in doubt because the DNA end fits TRBJ2-1 better. Germline V gene data show CDR1 as SGHRS and CDR2 as YFSETQ. The CDR3 spans 15 residues.

This chain joins TRBV14 and TRBJ2-1; 10 bases match TRBD2. The germline gives CDR1 SGHDN, CDR2 FVKESK. This CDR3 contains 18 residues. Unmatched junction bases numbered 6, after V lost 1 base and J lost 0 bases. This CDR3 is CASSQGHLAGDSYNEQFF. CDR3 in DNA: TGTGCCAGCAGCCAAGGACATCTAGCGGGAGACTCCTACAATGAGCAGTTCTTC. Supplemented by reference TRBV14 and TRBJ2-1, the full variable domain reads EAGVTQFPSHSVIEKGQTVTLRCDPISGHDNLYWYRRVMGKEIKFLLHFVKESKQDESGMPNNRFLAERTGGTYSTLKVQPAELEDSGVYFCASSQGHLAGDSYNEQFFGPGTRLTVL.

This clonotype occurred a few times. The gene calls are TRBV7-9 and TRBJ2-3; 7 nucleotides align to TRBD2. After removal of 5 bases from V and 11 bases from J, the junction contained 7 bases not matched to a gene. CDR1 and CDR2 (germline): SEHNR, FQNEAQ (reference sequence). The CDR3 covers 12 residues. The CDR3 bases are TGTGCCAGCAGCGAGACTAGCCTAGGGCAGTATTTT. Protein sequence: CASSETSLGQYF.

The genes are TRBV12-3 or TRBV12-4 and TRBJ1-1, with 9 bases lining up with TRBD1. The CDR3 runs 15 residues. V dropped 5 bases and J dropped 6; count of bases not matched to a gene: 10. CDR3 residues: CASSLTGTGKAEAFF. The CDR3 nucleotides read TGTGCCAGCAGTCTCACCGGGACAGGGAAGGCTGAAGCTTTCTTT.

The J gene is TRBJ1-1, the V gene TRBV18; 7 bases agree with TRBD1. Germline CDR1 reads KGHSH; CDR2 reads LQKENI. Trimming removed 1 base from V and 0 bases from J; junction bases left unmatched: 5. The CDR3 extends over 16 amino acids. In nucleotides, the CDR3 is TGTGCCAGCTCACCACTGGGACAGAGTCTGAACACTGAAGCTTTCTTT. This translates into CASSPLGQSLNTEAFF.

The chain employs TRBV10-3 and TRBJ1-5, with D tentatively TRBD1 (5 bases). V lost 10 bases and J 6 bases, leaving 16 bases between the germline ends. The CDR3 consists of 13 residues. Germline loops: CDR1 ENHRY, CDR2 SYGVKD. The CDR3 loop is CANQGGDGQPQHF. The CDR3 region has the DNA TGTGCCAACCAGGGAGGGGACGGTCAGCCCCAGCATTTT.

This chain links TRBV18 with TRBJ2-1, with 8 bases matching TRBD2. In germline, CDR1 is KGHSH, CDR2 LQKENI. Unmatched junction bases numbered 8, after V lost 3 bases and J lost 7 bases. The CDR3 is 15 residues long. The CDR3 loop is CASSPRLGGGNEQFF. CDR3 bases: TGTGCCAGCTCACCCCGTCTGGGCGGGGGGAATGAGCAGTTCTTC.

In this sample, this clonotype turned up a few times. The V and J genes are TRBV5-1 and TRBJ1-1; TRBD1 aligns across 8 bases. This CDR3 contains 15 residues. Germline V gene sequence: CDR1 SGHRS, CDR2 YFSETQ. V trimming: 4 bases; J trimming: 3 bases; junction bases outside the gene matches: 8. The DNA for the CDR3 is TGCGCCAGCAGCCTACGGACAGGGAAGGACACTGAAGCTTTCTTT. It encodes CASSLRTGKDTEAFF.

This clonotype appeared many times. The rearrangement uses TRBV7-8 and TRBJ2-3; 11 bases align to TRBD2. CDR3 size: 16 residues. Germline-derived CDR1 and CDR2 are SGHVS and FQNEAQ. Unmatched junction bases numbered 5, after V lost 5 bases and J lost 1 base. The CDR3 here is CASSRKTSGGTDTQYF. DNA for the CDR3: TGTGCCAGCAGCCGAAAGACTAGCGGGGGCACAGATACGCAGTATTTT.

This clonotype has only a few counts. V and J are TRBV14 and TRBJ1-2; 9 nucleotides agree with TRBD1. The V gene end was trimmed by 3 bases and the J gene end by 5 bases; junction bases not matched to a gene: 4. Looked up from germline, CDR1 is SGHDN and CDR2 is FVKESK. This CDR3 is built from 14 residues. The CDR3 nucleotides are TGTGCCAGCAGCCAGGGACAGGGTTGGTATGGCTACACCTTC. This gives the protein CASSQGQGWYGYTF.

The chain recombines TRBV20-1 with TRBJ1-2, with D possibly being TRBD1 (6 bases). The germline CDR1 and CDR2 sequences are DFQATT and SNEGSKA (reference sequence). The CDR3 has 16 residues. Trimming took 6 bases from V and 6 from J, leaving 26 bases between them. In DNA, the CDR3 is TGCAGTGCCATTAATCAGGGGAGTTATTCTTCCGATGGCTACACCTTC. It encodes CSAINQGSYSSDGYTF.

This clonotype turned up a few times. The genes are TRBV29-1 and TRBJ2-5; TRBD1 might be the D (5 bases). The CDR3 has 15 residues. CDR1 SQVTM and CDR2 ANQGSEA come from the germline V gene. V was clipped by 7 bases and J by 4 bases, with 22 bases between them. The CDR3 region has the DNA TGCAGCGCCAAAGACAGCCTGGGTCTTGGAGAGACCCAGTACTTC. Protein sequence: CSAKDSLGLGETQYF. Full variable domain (missing parts from reference TRBV29-1 and TRBJ2-5): SAVISQKPSRDICQRGTSLTIQCQVDSQVTMMFWYRQQPGQSLTLIATANQGSEATYESGFVIDKFPISRPNLTFSTLTVSNMSPEDSSIYLCSAKDSLGLGETQYFGPGTRLLVL.

This clonotype was detected many times. This CDR3 reads CSARDPSGRGETQYF. CDR3 coding DNA: TGCAGTGCTAGAGATCCTAGCGGGAGAGGGGAGACCCAGTACTTC. The chain uses TRBV20-1 and TRBJ2-5; 10 bases are shared with TRBD2. This CDR3 is 15 amino acids long. V was clipped by 0 bases and J by 5 bases; unmatched bases: 6. CDR1 and CDR2 (germline): DFQATT, SNEGSKA (reference sequence).

The J gene is TRBJ1-6, the V gene TRBV28; D gene uncertain. V was shortened by 6 bases and J by 0 bases, with 9 bases between the two germline ends. Germline CDR1 and CDR2: MDHEN and SYDVKM. The CDR3 is 15 amino acids. The CDR3 bases are TGTGCCAGCAGCCAACAGAGCTCCTATAATTCACCCCTCCACTTT. It translates to CASSQQSSYNSPLHF.

This clonotype appeared a few times. CDR3 in DNA: TGTGCCAGCAACCTCGGACAGGGATGGACTGAAGCTTTCTTT. Amino acid sequence: CASNLGQGWTEAFF. The chain couples TRBV6-2 or TRBV6-3 to TRBJ1-1; 8 positions match TRBD1. Germline CDR1 is MNHEY and CDR2 is SVGEGT. V gave up 7 bases and J gave up 5 bases; unmatched junction bases: 9. The CDR3 contains 14 residues.